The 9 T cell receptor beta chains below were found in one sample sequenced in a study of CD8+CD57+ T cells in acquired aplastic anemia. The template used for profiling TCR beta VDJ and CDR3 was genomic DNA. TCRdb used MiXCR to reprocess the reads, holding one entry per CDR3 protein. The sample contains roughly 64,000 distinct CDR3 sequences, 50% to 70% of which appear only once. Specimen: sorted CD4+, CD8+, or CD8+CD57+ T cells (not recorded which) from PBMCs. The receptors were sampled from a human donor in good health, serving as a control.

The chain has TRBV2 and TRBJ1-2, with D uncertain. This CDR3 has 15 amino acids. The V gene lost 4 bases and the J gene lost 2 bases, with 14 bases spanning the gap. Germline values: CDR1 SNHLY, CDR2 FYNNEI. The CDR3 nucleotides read TGTGCCAGCAGTGGGATGACAAGCGCCAACTATGGCTACACCTTC. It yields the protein CASSGMTSANYGYTF.

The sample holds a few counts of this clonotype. Here the CDR3 reads CATSDPTAGGQETQYF. The DNA for the CDR3 is TGTGCCACCAGTGATCCCACAGCGGGAGGACAAGAGACCCAGTACTTC. The chain uses TRBV24-1 and TRBJ2-5; 9 bases match TRBD2. Germline V gives CDR1 KGHDR, CDR2 SFDVKD. The CDR3 sequence is 16 residues long. The V and J ends lost 3 bases and 2 bases, in that order; junction bases with no gene match: 6.

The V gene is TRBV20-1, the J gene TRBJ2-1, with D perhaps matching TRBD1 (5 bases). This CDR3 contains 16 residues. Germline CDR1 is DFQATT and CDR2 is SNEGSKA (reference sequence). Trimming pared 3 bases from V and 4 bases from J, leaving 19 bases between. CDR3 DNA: TGCAGTGCTAGGCCCGGAGACAGCGCCCAATACAATGAGCAGTTCTTC. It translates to CSARPGDSAQYNEQFF.

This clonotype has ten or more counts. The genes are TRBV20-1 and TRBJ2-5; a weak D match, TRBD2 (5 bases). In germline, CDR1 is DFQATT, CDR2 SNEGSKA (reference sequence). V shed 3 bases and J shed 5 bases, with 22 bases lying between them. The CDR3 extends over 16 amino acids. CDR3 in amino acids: CSASLDARSSGETQYF. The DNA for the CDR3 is TGCAGTGCTAGTCTTGACGCTCGATCCTCGGGGGAGACCCAGTACTTC.

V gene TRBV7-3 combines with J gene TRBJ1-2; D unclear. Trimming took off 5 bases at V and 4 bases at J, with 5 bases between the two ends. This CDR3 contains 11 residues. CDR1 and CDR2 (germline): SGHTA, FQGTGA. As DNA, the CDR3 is TGTGCCAGCAGCCTTAGCTATGGCTACACCTTC. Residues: CASSLSYGYTF.

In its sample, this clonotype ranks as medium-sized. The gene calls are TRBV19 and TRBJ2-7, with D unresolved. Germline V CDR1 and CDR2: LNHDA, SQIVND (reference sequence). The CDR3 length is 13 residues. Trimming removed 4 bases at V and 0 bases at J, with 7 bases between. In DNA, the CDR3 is TGTGCCAGTAGTAGCTGGGCCTCCTACGAGCAGTACTTC. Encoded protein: CASSSWASYEQYF.

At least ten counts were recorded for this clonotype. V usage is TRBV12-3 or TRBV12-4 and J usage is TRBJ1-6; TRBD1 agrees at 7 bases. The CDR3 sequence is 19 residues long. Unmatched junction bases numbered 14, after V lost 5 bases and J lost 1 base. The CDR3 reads CASSPGQVRRRSYNSPLHF. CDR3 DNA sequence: TGTGCCAGCAGTCCTGGACAGGTCAGAAGGAGATCCTATAATTCACCCCTCCACTTT.

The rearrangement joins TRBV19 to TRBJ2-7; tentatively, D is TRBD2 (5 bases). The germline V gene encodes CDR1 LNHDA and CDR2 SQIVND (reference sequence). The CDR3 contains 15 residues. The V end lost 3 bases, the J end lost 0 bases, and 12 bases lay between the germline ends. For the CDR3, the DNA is TGTGCCAGTAGTATCGGAATCGGGGTCTCCTACGAGCAGTACTTC. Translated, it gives CASSIGIGVSYEQYF. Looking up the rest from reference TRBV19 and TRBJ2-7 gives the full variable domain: DGGITQSPKYLFRKEGQNVTLSCEQNLNHDAMYWYRQDPGQGLRLIYYSQIVNDFQKGDIAEGYSVSREKKESFPLTVTSAQKNPTAFYLCASSIGIGVSYEQYFGPGTRLTVT.

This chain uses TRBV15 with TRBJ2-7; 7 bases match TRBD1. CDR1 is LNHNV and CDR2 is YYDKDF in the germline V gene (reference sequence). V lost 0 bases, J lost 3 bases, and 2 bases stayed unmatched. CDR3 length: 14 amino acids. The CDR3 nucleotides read TGTGCCACCAGCAGAGAACAGGGGAGCTACGAGCAGTACTTC. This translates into CATSREQGSYEQYF.